The present TCR beta chain was sequenced within a study of identical twins. Study-level results: Reduced insertions were recorded for abundant cord blood beta clonotypes, with no such pattern in memory repertoires. The study found excess low generation probability among twin-shared out-of-frame alpha sequences.

Only healthy Caucasians were included as donors. TCRdb re-called the 5' RACE reads with MiXCR, one entry per CDR3 protein. This table has around 370,000 distinct CDR3 sequences, roughly 9% appearing once. This clonotype was seen more than once but under ten times. Antigen: not known. The CDR3 is made up of 17 amino acids. In germline, CDR1 is SGHTA, CDR2 FQGNSA. The ends lost 2 bases at V and 1 base at J; junction bases unmatched: 8. Material: naive T cells sorted from blood. This TCR derives from a woman in her 50s in good health. The rearrangement joins TRBV7-2 to TRBJ2-3, with 8 bases matching TRBD2. DNA for the CDR3: TGTGCCAGCAGCTTAAGCTTTGCACTAGCGGGCACAGATACGCAGTATTTT. Translated, it gives CASSLSFALAGTDTQYF.